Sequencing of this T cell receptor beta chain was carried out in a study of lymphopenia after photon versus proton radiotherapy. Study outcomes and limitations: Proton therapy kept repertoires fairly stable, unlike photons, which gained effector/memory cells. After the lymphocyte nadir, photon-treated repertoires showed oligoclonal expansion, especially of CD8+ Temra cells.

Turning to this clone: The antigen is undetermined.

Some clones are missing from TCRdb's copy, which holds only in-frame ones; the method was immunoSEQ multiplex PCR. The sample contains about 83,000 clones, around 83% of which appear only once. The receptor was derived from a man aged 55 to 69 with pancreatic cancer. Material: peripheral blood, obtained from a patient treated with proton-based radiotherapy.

DNA of the CDR3: TGCGCCAGCAGCCAGGGCATGGAGTCCCTCTACGAGCAGTACTTC. It encodes CASSQGMESLYEQYF. The V gene is TRBV4-1, the J gene TRBJ2-7, with D uncertain. This CDR3 comprises 15 residues. The V gene lost 3 bases and the J gene lost 3 bases, with 15 bases spanning the gap. Per germline, CDR1 MGHRA and CDR2 YSYEKL.